The 3 T cell receptor beta chains presented below share a single source sample, sequenced in a study of cytomegalovirus exposure and HLA in healthy donors. Use of 60 Vbeta and 13 Jbeta primers characterized the PCR. TCRdb's copy holds only in-frame clones and misses some; the assay was immunoSEQ multiplex PCR. The table shows approximately 150,000 clones, with roughly 87% occurring only once. Sequencing was done on a sample of PBMCs. These receptors all stem from a man aged 50 to 60 in good health and CMV-seropositive.

With regard to this clone: A junction end diverges from the germline sequence, so it may reflect a read error. This chain connects TRBV5-4 to TRBJ1-2, with TRBD1 identical over 10 bases. CDR3 length: 13 amino acids. Looked up from germline, CDR1 is SGHNT and CDR2 is YYREEE (reference sequence). CDR3 loop: CASSSGTGEVEDF. The CDR3 nucleotides are TGTGCCAGCAGCTCCGGGACAGGGGAAGTGGAGGACTTC.

This clone occurred a few times. The rearrangement joins TRBV19 to TRBJ2-2; no definite D call. The CDR3 loop spans 13 amino acids. Trimming shortened V by 3 bases and J by 3 bases, and 5 bases separated the two germline ends. Germline CDR1 reads LNHDA; CDR2 reads SQIVND (reference sequence). The CDR3 nucleotides are TGTGCCAGTAGTATCGTAGACACCGGGGAGCTGTTTTTT. As protein: CASSIVDTGELFF.

The chain recombines TRBV10-3 with TRBJ1-4; 7 bases map to TRBD1. Germline loops: CDR1 ENHRY, CDR2 SYGVKD. The V gene end was trimmed by 3 bases and the J gene end by 3 bases; junction bases not matched to a gene: 7. This CDR3 comprises 16 residues. The CDR3 here is CAISDADRAANEKLFF. CDR3 DNA sequence: TGTGCCATCAGTGACGCCGACAGGGCTGCTAATGAAAAACTGTTTTTT.